The clone carrying this T cell receptor beta chain was observed a single time. Its antigen is not identified. Method: immunoSEQ multiplex PCR; TCRdb's copy keeps in-frame clones and lacks some. The table includes approximately 140,000 clones, approximately 86% detected once. The data were obtained in a study of cytomegalovirus exposure and HLA in healthy donors. General study findings and limits: In vitro testing confirmed a few CMV-associated chains as specific for CMV antigens. A classifier reportedly called cytomegalovirus status with high sensitivity and specificity.

V lost 2 bases, J lost 7 bases, and 5 bases stayed unmatched. This CDR3 is 16 amino acids long. Germline CDR1 MNHEY, CDR2 SMNVEV (reference sequence). The specimen sequenced was PBMCs. The TCR sequence derives from a man between 18 and 35 years old in good health and CMV-seropositive. This chain connects TRBV27 to TRBJ2-3; 14 bases fit TRBD2. DNA for the CDR3: TGTGCCAGCAGTTTAAGACTAGCGGGGGGGCGGAATACGCAGTATTTT. Encoded protein: CASSLRLAGGRNTQYF.